The 7 T cell receptor beta chains presented below share a single source sample, sequenced in a study of T cells in Graves' hyperthyroidism and ophthalmopathy. RNA transcripts were the template for amplifying TCR beta CDR3 regions. The primer set for the first-round RT-PCR of the TCR CDR3 was HTBI. TCRdb recomputed calls from the multiplex PCR reads with MiXCR, one row per CDR3 protein. The profile shows 600,000 to 900,000 distinct CDR3 sequences, roughly 15% of them singletons. The source material was blood. The receptors come from a young man with Graves' hyperthyroidism.

The sample holds a few counts of this clonotype. The V call is TRBV4-3, the J call TRBJ2-7; tentative D call: TRBD1 (6 bases). Trimming removed 2 bases at V and 5 bases at J, with 13 bases between. This CDR3 region has 14 residues. Germline CDR1 reads LGHNA; CDR2 reads YSLEER. CDR3 sequence (DNA): TGCGCCAGCAGCCAATCACAGGGTATCAACGAGCAGTACTTC. This gives the protein CASSQSQGINEQYF.

A note on this clonotype: A much larger clone lies a single base off, so this may be a read error. The chain joins TRBV28 to TRBJ2-1, with TRBD1 as a possible D gene (5 bases). The end of the DNA aligns better with TRBJ2-7, so the J call may be wrong. The CDR3 consists of 13 residues. Germline CDR1 reads MDHEN; CDR2 reads SYDVKM. The CDR3 is CASSPRSDNEQYF. The CDR3 DNA sequence: TGTGCCAGCAGCCCTCGTTCGGACAATGAGCAGTACTTC.

The chain combines TRBV5-1 with TRBJ2-3, with 7 bases fitting TRBD1. There are 17 residues in the CDR3. The germline V gene has CDR1 SGHRS and CDR2 YFSETQ. J gave up 0 bases and V 4 bases, and 11 bases lay outside the gene matches. CDR3 in amino acids: CASSPGQAAPSTDTQYF. The CDR3 DNA reads TGCGCCAGCAGCCCCGGACAGGCAGCTCCTAGCACAGATACGCAGTATTTT. Supplemented by reference TRBV5-1 and TRBJ2-3, the full variable domain reads KAGVTQTPRYLIKTRGQQVTLSCSPISGHRSVSWYQQTPGQGLQFLFEYFSETQRNKGNFPGRFSGRQFSNSRSEMNVSTLELGDSALYLCASSPGQAAPSTDTQYFGPGTRLTVL.

This sequence joins TRBV7-9 and TRBJ2-7, with D possibly being TRBD2 (6 bases). The V end lost 2 bases, the J end lost 7 bases, and 18 bases lay between the germline ends. CDR1 SEHNR and CDR2 FQNEAQ come from the germline V gene (reference sequence). This CDR3 has 15 amino acids. The CDR3 protein is CASSLSYGPGGEQYF. The CDR3 DNA is TGTGCCAGCAGCTTATCGTACGGGCCCGGGGGAGAGCAGTACTTC.

This clonotype was seen a handful of times. J is TRBJ2-6 and V is TRBV7-2; D could derive from TRBD1 or TRBD2 (5 bases each). CDR1 is SGHTA, CDR2 FQGNSA, per germline. Trimming removed 2 bases at V and 0 bases at J, with 8 bases between. The CDR3 length is 16 residues. The DNA for the CDR3 is TGTGCCAGCAGCTTACCAGGGAGCTCTGGGGCCAACGTCCTGACTTTC. Amino acid sequence: CASSLPGSSGANVLTF. Variable domain in full (rest from reference TRBV7-2 and TRBJ2-6): GAGVSQSPSNKVTEKGKDVELRCDPISGHTALYWYRQSLGQGLEFLIYFQGNSAPDKSGLPSDRFSAERTGGSVSTLTIQRTQQEDSAVYLCASSLPGSSGANVLTFGAGSRLTVL.

This clonotype was counted ten times or more. The chain links TRBV18 to TRBJ1-2; D is unclear. CDR1 and CDR2 (germline): KGHSH, LQKENI. This CDR3 spans 13 amino acids. Trimming took off 2 bases at V and 4 bases at J, with 8 bases between the two ends. The CDR3 here is CASSPGQAYGYTF. CDR3 DNA: TGTGCCAGCTCACCAGGCCAGGCCTATGGCTACACCTTC.

This clonotype occurred a few times. This chain's CDR3 is CASSFPPGLAGADTQYF. Written as DNA, the CDR3 is TGTGCCAGCAGCTTTCCACCCGGACTAGCGGGAGCAGATACGCAGTATTTT. This chain joins TRBV11-2 and TRBJ2-3, with 13 nucleotides matching TRBD2. The J segment lost 4 bases and the V segment lost 3 bases, leaving 7 bases of the junction unmatched. The CDR3 sequence is 17 residues long. Looked up from germline, CDR1 is SGHAT and CDR2 is FQNNGV.